What follows are 16 T cell receptor beta chains derived from one specimen sequenced in a study of T cell responses to AZD1222 COVID-19 vaccine. This table comes from immunoSEQ multiplex PCR, and its TCRdb copy is limited to in-frame clones, with some not included. The repertoire includes 75,000 to 95,000 clones, 85% of them detected once, and more than 3.5% sits in the top ten. The source material was peripheral blood, sampled 28 days after the second AZD1222 dose. These receptors came from an adult who received the AZD1222 COVID-19 vaccine.

The J gene is TRBJ1-3, the V gene TRBV5-4; D is unclear. Deletions cut 1 base from V and 0 bases from J, with 5 bases between. The CDR3 has 14 residues. CDR1 is SGHNT and CDR2 is YYREEE in the germline V gene (reference sequence). DNA of the CDR3: TGTGCCAGCAGCTTGCCGGGCTCTGGAAACACCATATATTTT. It is translated as CASSLPGSGNTIYF.

The chain carries TRBV5-1 and TRBJ1-5; 7 bases are a match to TRBD1. This CDR3 is built from 15 residues. V shed 4 bases and J 3 bases; nucleotides not matched to a gene: 7. The germline V gene encodes CDR1 SGHRS and CDR2 YFSETQ. The CDR3: CASSQGTDHNQPQHF. In DNA form, the CDR3 reads TGCGCCAGCAGCCAAGGGACAGACCACAATCAGCCCCAGCATTTT. Complete variable domain (other parts from reference TRBV5-1 and TRBJ1-5): KAGVTQTPRYLIKTRGQQVTLSCSPISGHRSVSWYQQTPGQGLQFLFEYFSETQRNKGNFPGRFSGRQFSNSRSEMNVSTLELGDSALYLCASSQGTDHNQPQHFGDGTRLSIL.

The chain employs TRBV7-2 and TRBJ2-1, with D hard to call. Germline assignment: CDR1 SGHTA and CDR2 FQGNSA. V was cut by 0 bases and J by 0 bases, with 12 bases left in between. This CDR3 is 17 amino acids long. CDR3 DNA sequence: TGTGCCAGCAGCTTAGCCGGCAGCCCGAGCTCCTACAATGAGCAGTTCTTC. This sequence encodes CASSLAGSPSSYNEQFF.

The V and J genes are TRBV6-1 and TRBJ2-2; D remains ambiguous. There are 14 residues in the CDR3. V was clipped by 4 bases and J by 0 bases, with 6 bases between them. Germline-derived CDR1 and CDR2 are MNHNS and SASEGT. The CDR3 is CASSAASNTGELFF. The DNA of the CDR3 is TGTGCCAGCAGTGCAGCTTCGAACACCGGGGAGCTGTTTTTT.

The chain joins TRBV5-1 to TRBJ2-5; D possibly corresponds to TRBD1 (6 bases). Trimming left V 2 bases short and J 2 bases short, with 13 bases between. This CDR3 region has 15 residues. Germline V gene lookup returns CDR1 SGHRS and CDR2 YFSETQ. The CDR3 loop reads CASSFSRTEQETQYF. The CDR3 DNA follows: TGCGCCAGCAGCTTTTCGAGGACAGAACAAGAGACCCAGTACTTC.

This chain uses TRBV6-6 with TRBJ1-4, with unresolved D. V was pared by 7 bases and J by 8 bases, with 11 bases between. CDR1 is MNHNY and CDR2 is SVGAGI in the germline V gene (reference sequence). CDR3 length: 12 residues. The CDR3 DNA reads as TGTGCCAGCACCACGAACGGGGAAAAACTGTTTTTT. It encodes CASTTNGEKLFF.

The rearrangement uses TRBV2 and TRBJ2-7, with a weak D call TRBD2 (6 bases). From germline, CDR1 is SNHLY and CDR2 FYNNEI. The V and J ends lost 3 bases and 6 bases respectively, with 15 bases between them. CDR3 length: 14 amino acids. The CDR3 DNA is TGTGCCAGCAGTGATATCAGTTCGGGGGTCGAGCAGTACTTC. Protein sequence: CASSDISSGVEQYF.

This clone was picked up a small number of times. V usage is TRBV18 and J usage is TRBJ1-1, with no clear D. This CDR3 contains 14 residues. Germline V gene lookup returns CDR1 KGHSH and CDR2 LQKENI. V was pared by 5 bases and J by 1 base, with 11 bases between. CDR3 amino acids: CASSVRAKNTEAFF. The CDR3 DNA sequence: TGTGCCAGCTCAGTCCGGGCTAAGAACACTGAAGCTTTCTTT.

In DNA form, the CDR3 reads TGTGCCAGCAGTGTGGCAGGGCCCCGATCCTACGAGCAGTACTTC. Translating gives CASSVAGPRSYEQYF. The genes are TRBV2 and TRBJ2-7, with D tentatively TRBD1 (5 bases). The ends were cut back, 4 bases at V and 1 base at J, with 14 bases in the middle. CDR1 is SNHLY and CDR2 is FYNNEI in the germline V gene. The CDR3 runs to 15 residues.

This clone showed up just a few times. The chain uses TRBV10-2 and TRBJ2-1, with D tentatively TRBD2 (6 bases). This CDR3 contains 13 residues. With 2 bases removed from V and 4 bases from J, the gap between germline ends came to 6 bases. The V gene's germline CDR1 is WSHSY and CDR2 SAAADI. CDR3 amino acids: CASSEAGYNEQFF. The CDR3 DNA is TGCGCCAGCAGTGAGGCGGGGTACAATGAGCAGTTCTTC.

The chain uses TRBV3-1 (or the pseudogene TRBV3-2) and TRBJ2-5; 9 nucleotides line up with TRBD2. The CDR3 consists of 15 residues. V lost 3 bases, J lost 5 bases, and 7 bases stayed unmatched. CDR1 LGHDT and CDR2 YNNKEL come from the germline V gene (reference sequence). The CDR3 DNA reads as TGTGCCAGCAGCCAGGGGGGGACTAGCTTGGAGACCCAGTACTTC. Translation gives CASSQGGTSLETQYF.

The chain joins TRBV1 to TRBJ1-1. TRBV1 is labeled a pseudogene. This CDR3 region has 14 residues. CDR3 amino acids: CTSAEGRANTEAFF. In DNA, the CDR3 is TGCACCAGCGCCGAGGGACGGGCGAACACTGAAGCTTTCTTT.

CDR3 sequence: CASSPSQTSGNTIYF. The CDR3, as DNA: TGTGCCAGCTCCCCTTCCCAAACCTCTGGAAACACCATATATTTT. The chain carries TRBV18 and TRBJ1-3; D gene unclear. The CDR3 extends over 15 amino acids. Germline values: CDR1 KGHSH, CDR2 LQKENI. V was shortened by 6 bases and J by 0 bases, with 12 bases between the two germline ends.

The chain has TRBV6-6 and TRBJ2-7, with 8 bases aligning to TRBD1. The junction had 10 bases not matched to a gene; V was cut back by 2 bases and J by 4 bases. The length of the CDR3 is 16 residues. Germline loops: CDR1 MNHNY, CDR2 SVGAGI (reference sequence). CDR3 loop: CASSYPSRTGKYEQYF. CDR3 in DNA: TGTGCCAGCAGTTACCCCTCGAGGACAGGGAAATACGAGCAGTACTTC.

The CDR3 loop is CASSYPVVRARETQYF. The CDR3 DNA is TGTGCCAGCAGTTACCCGGTCGTCCGGGCCCGTGAGACCCAGTACTTC. The V call is TRBV6-2 or TRBV6-3, the J call TRBJ2-5; D ambiguous. Germline values: CDR1 MNHEY, CDR2 SVGEGT. The CDR3 is 16 amino acids. Trimming removed 2 bases from V and 5 bases from J, with 18 bases in between.

J is TRBJ2-7 and V is TRBV7-9, with TRBD1 matching 7 bases. Germline lookup yields CDR1 SEHNR and CDR2 FQNEAQ (reference sequence). This CDR3 region has 16 residues. J gave up 0 bases and V 1 base, and 6 bases lay outside the gene matches. CDR3 bases: TGTGCCAGCAGCTTAGTCGCGACAGGGAGCTCCTACGAGCAGTACTTC. Translating gives CASSLVATGSSYEQYF.